The 8 T cell receptor beta chains below all came from one sample that was sequenced in a study of somatic mutations in cytotoxic T cells in rheumatoid arthritis. Sequenced by immunoSEQ multiplex PCR; TCRdb stores in-frame clones only, minus some. The sample lists approximately 5,100 clones, 60% to 85% occurring once. Sample: CD8+ T cells sorted from blood. These receptors all come from a man in his 70s with rheumatoid arthritis.

This chain links TRBV5-1 with TRBJ2-2; weak D call: TRBD1 (6 bases). The length of the CDR3 is 15 residues. Germline CDR1 SGHRS, CDR2 YFSETQ. Between the trimmed V and J ends, which lost 5 bases and 3 bases, there was a span of 14 bases. CDR3 in amino acids: CASRGAVGDTGELFF. As DNA, the CDR3 is TGCGCCAGCAGGGGGGCCGTTGGGGACACCGGGGAGCTGTTTTTT.

The chain uses TRBV7-6 and TRBJ1-4, with 10 bases matching TRBD1. V dropped 1 base and J dropped 7; count of bases not matched to a gene: 0. Germline V gene lookup returns CDR1 SGHVS and CDR2 FNYEAQ. This CDR3 has 14 amino acids. CDR3 in DNA: TGTGCCAGCAGCTTAGGGACAGGGGGTGAAAAACTGTTTTTT. Amino acid sequence: CASSLGTGGEKLFF.

The rearrangement links TRBV7-8 to TRBJ1-3; 7 bases are a match to TRBD1. Germline-derived CDR1 and CDR2 are SGHVS and FQNEAQ. The V and J ends lost 5 bases and 0 bases, in that order; junction bases with no gene match: 4. This CDR3 is 15 amino acids long. The CDR3 sequence: CASSHRGSSGNTIYF. CDR3 bases: TGTGCCAGCAGCCACAGGGGCAGCTCTGGAAACACCATATATTTT.

V is TRBV11-1 and J is TRBJ2-7; maybe TRBD2 (6 bases). Trimming pared 2 bases from V and 2 bases from J, leaving 10 bases between. The CDR3 sequence is 14 residues long. Germline V lookup: CDR1 SGHAT, CDR2 FQDESV (reference sequence). CDR3 DNA sequence: TGTGCCAGCAGCTTAAGGACTATCCCCTACGAGCAGTACTTC. Translating it yields CASSLRTIPYEQYF.

The chain couples TRBV7-9 to TRBJ1-6; 7 bases line up with TRBD1. V shed 4 bases, J shed 6 bases, and the junction held 6 bases outside the gene matches. This CDR3 region has 15 residues. The germline V gene encodes CDR1 SEHNR and CDR2 FQNEAQ (reference sequence). The CDR3 region is CASSWVGDSNSPLHF. Written as DNA, the CDR3 is TGTGCCAGCAGCTGGGTGGGGGACAGTAATTCACCCCTCCACTTT.

The table lists this clone with a count of one. The rearrangement uses TRBV28 and TRBJ2-2, with no clear D. The V gene's germline CDR1 is MDHEN and CDR2 SYDVKM. CDR3 length: 13 amino acids. Trimming left V 5 bases short and J 5 bases short, with 9 bases between. For the CDR3, the DNA is TGTGCCAGCAGTCTCCCACAAACCGGGGAGCTGTTTTTT. This codes for CASSLPQTGELFF.

This sequence joins TRBV28 and TRBJ2-1; D is uncertain. V lost 2 bases and J 0 bases, leaving 8 bases between the germline ends. Germline V lookup: CDR1 MDHEN, CDR2 SYDVKM. The CDR3 sequence is 15 residues long. CDR3 bases: TGTGCCAGCAGTTTAATGTCGAGCTCCTACAATGAGCAGTTCTTC. Encoded protein: CASSLMSSSYNEQFF.

V is TRBV7-9 and J is TRBJ2-7; 8 bases agree with TRBD2. The CDR3 has 14 residues. V lost 1 base and J lost 1; bases outside the gene matches: 0. Germline V gene sequence: CDR1 SEHNR, CDR2 FQNEAQ (reference sequence). In DNA form, the CDR3 reads TGTGCCAGCAGCTTAGGCGGGAGGTCCTACGAGCAGTACTTC. Translation: CASSLGGRSYEQYF.